This TCR beta chain was identified in a study of identical twins. General study results and limits: Conclusions came from cross-sectional statistical analysis, not from following the same donors.

One entry per CDR3 protein results from TCRdb running MiXCR on the 5' RACE reads. Among some 1,600,000 distinct CDR3 sequences, about 32% were seen once, and the ten largest hold about 0.3%. The ends were cut back, 3 bases at V and 5 bases at J, with 12 bases in the middle. In germline, CDR1 is SGHDT, CDR2 YYEEEE. The CDR3 is made up of 14 amino acids. This clonotype was counted only a few times. The antigen remains unidentified. The sample consisted of cord blood. The receptor's source is a newborn girl in good health. The V and J genes are TRBV5-6 and TRBJ2-1; possibly TRBD2 for D (5 bases). CDR3 protein: CASSSDSYNNEQFF. In nucleotides, the CDR3 is TGTGCCAGCAGCTCGGACTCCTATAACAATGAGCAGTTCTTC.